The count of the clone carrying this T cell receptor (beta chain) is one. Its specificity is not known. Described time point: week 11, during vaccination. The study gave 300 ug of mutant IDH1 20-mer peptide per vaccine dose, with topical imiquimod. Generated by immunoSEQ multiplex PCR, the TCRdb table keeps only in-frame clones and is missing some. The sample lists 55,000 to 65,000 clones, 80% seen once, with 4.5% to 7.5% in the top ten. This sample stems from a study of a mutant IDH1 vaccine in newly diagnosed glioma. Study in general: In weeks 1, 3, 5, 7, 11, 15, 19 and 23, patients were vaccinated. Patients arrived already treated with radiotherapy, temozolomide, or both, most having had both.

Germline CDR1 and CDR2: MGHRA and YSYEKL. Losses at the gene ends were 5 bases for V and 5 bases for J; bases not matched to a gene: 11. The CDR3 covers 16 residues. The chain recombines TRBV4-1 with TRBJ2-2; 7 bases map to TRBD2. The input for sequencing was PBMCs, taken from a glioma patient whose treatment included an IDH1 peptide vaccine. This clonotype originated in a man aged 50 to 60 with glioma. CDR3 coding DNA: TGCGCCAGCAGCTCGGGTGGGGGAGGGTGGACCGGGGAGCTGTTTTTT. This codes for CASSSGGGGWTGELFF.